The present T cell receptor (beta chain) was sequenced within a study of blood T cell repertoires in COVID-19. Study-level information: Nucleic acid was either cDNA or gDNA, and it came from T cells, B-cell-depleted T cells, or PBMCs.

Study processing details: Estimated nucleated cell counts came from reference gene primer amplification. Here immunoSEQ multiplex PCR was the method, and the copy in TCRdb shows in-frame clones only, minus some. V and J calls and clone size follow that table, whereas D and trimming were derived from the DNA. The table has 60,000 to 85,000 clones, 80% seen once; the top ten hold roughly 12%. The germline gives CDR1 LGHDT, CDR2 YNNKEL (reference sequence). There are 15 residues in the CDR3. Deletions cut 4 bases from V and 13 bases from J, with 24 bases between. V gene TRBV3-1 (or the pseudogene TRBV3-2) combines with J gene TRBJ2-3, with D possibly matching TRBD2 (6 bases). The TCR was taken from a human donor in a cohort sampled during active COVID-19. The sequenced sample consisted of peripheral blood. CDR3 in amino acids: CASSLSEGPGTGKYF. The CDR3 DNA is TGTGCCAGCAGCCTCTCTGAAGGCCCCGGGACTGGAAAGTATTTT.